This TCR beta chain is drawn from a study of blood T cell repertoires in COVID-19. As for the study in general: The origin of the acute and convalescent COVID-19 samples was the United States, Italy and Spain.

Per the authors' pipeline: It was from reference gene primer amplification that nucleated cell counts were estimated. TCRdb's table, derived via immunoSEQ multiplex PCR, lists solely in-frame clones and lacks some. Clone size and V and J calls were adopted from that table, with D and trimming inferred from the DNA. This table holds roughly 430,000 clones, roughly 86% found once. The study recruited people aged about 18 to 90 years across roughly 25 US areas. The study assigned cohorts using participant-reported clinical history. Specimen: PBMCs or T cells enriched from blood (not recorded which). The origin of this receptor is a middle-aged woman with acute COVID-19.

DNA of the CDR3: TGTGCCAGTAACCCCCTTTGGACAGGGGTAGCCAAAAACATTCAGTACTTC. This gives the protein CASNPLWTGVAKNIQYF. J is TRBJ2-4 and V is TRBV19; 9 bases line up with TRBD1. The CDR3 is 17 residues long. Unmatched junction bases numbered 10, after V lost 7 bases and J lost 0 bases. CDR1 LNHDA and CDR2 SQIVND come from the germline V gene (reference sequence). Filled out from reference TRBV19 and TRBJ2-4, the complete variable domain reads DGGITQSPKYLFRKEGQNVTLSCEQNLNHDAMYWYRQDPGQGLRLIYYSQIVNDFQKGDIAEGYSVSREKKESFPLTVTSAQKNPTAFYLCASNPLWTGVAKNIQYFGAGTRLSVL.